This TCR beta chain was retrieved from a study of CD8 T cells in ankylosing spondylitis. Study-level findings and limits: The study looked at matched synovial fluid samples from ankylosing spondylitis patients. Disease-linked clones were reported to be significantly enriched there. A motif in TCR beta, a set of under 10 highly homologous variants, appeared characteristic of ankylosing spondylitis blood.

V shed 3 bases and J shed 7 bases, with 12 bases lying between them. The germline CDR1 and CDR2 sequences are DFQATT and SNEGSKA (reference sequence). CDR3 length: 12 amino acids. MiXCR, applied by TCRdb to the 5' RACE reads, yields one record per CDR3 protein. Among about 800,000 distinct CDR3 sequences listed, approximately 12% were seen once. Concerning this clonotype: Its target is not known.

The sequence came from a male donor with ankylosing spondylitis. The rearrangement links TRBV20-1 to TRBJ2-5; D may be TRBD1 (6 bases). The sample comprised blood, either unsorted or a sorted T cell fraction (not recorded which). The CDR3 DNA sequence: TGCAGTGCTAGGCCAGGGGCGGGGACCCAGTACTTC. This encodes CSARPGAGTQYF.